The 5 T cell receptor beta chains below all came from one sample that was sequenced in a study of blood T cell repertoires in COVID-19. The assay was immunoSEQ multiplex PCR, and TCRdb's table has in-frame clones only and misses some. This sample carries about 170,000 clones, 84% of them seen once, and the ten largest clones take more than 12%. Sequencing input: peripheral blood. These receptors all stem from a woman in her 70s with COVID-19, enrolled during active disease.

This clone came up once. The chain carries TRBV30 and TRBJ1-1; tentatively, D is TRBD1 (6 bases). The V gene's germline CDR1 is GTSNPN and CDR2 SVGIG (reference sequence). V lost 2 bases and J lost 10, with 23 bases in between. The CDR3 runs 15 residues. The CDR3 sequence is CAWSPRGAGTLGAFF. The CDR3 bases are TGTGCCTGGAGTCCCCGGGGGGCCGGGACCCTCGGAGCTTTCTTT.

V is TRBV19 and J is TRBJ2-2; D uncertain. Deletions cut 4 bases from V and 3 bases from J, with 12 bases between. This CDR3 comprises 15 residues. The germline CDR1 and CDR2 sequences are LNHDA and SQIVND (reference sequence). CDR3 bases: TGTGCCAGTAGTAGCCGGGTTCTGGACACCGGGGAGCTGTTTTTT. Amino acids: CASSSRVLDTGELFF.

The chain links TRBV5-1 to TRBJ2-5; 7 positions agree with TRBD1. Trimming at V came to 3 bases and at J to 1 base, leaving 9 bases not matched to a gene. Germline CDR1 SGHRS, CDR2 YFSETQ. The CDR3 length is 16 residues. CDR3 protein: CASSSDRDRFQETQYF. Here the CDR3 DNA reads TGCGCCAGCAGCTCCGACCGGGACAGATTCCAAGAGACCCAGTACTTC.

DNA for the CDR3: TGTGCCAGCAGGACCGACAGGAGAATAGGCGGAAAACTGTTTTTT. Translation gives CASRTDRRIGGKLFF. This sequence joins TRBV27 and TRBJ1-4; maybe TRBD1 (6 bases). Germline CDR1 and CDR2: MNHEY and SMNVEV (reference sequence). The CDR3 has 15 residues. Trimming stripped 6 bases from V and 10 bases from J, with 21 bases between.

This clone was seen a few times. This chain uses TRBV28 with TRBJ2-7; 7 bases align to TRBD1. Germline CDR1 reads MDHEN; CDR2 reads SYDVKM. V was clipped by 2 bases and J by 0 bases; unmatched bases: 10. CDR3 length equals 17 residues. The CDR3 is CASSLRDSLTYSYEQYF. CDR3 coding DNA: TGTGCCAGCAGTTTACGGGACAGCTTAACCTACTCCTACGAGCAGTACTTC.